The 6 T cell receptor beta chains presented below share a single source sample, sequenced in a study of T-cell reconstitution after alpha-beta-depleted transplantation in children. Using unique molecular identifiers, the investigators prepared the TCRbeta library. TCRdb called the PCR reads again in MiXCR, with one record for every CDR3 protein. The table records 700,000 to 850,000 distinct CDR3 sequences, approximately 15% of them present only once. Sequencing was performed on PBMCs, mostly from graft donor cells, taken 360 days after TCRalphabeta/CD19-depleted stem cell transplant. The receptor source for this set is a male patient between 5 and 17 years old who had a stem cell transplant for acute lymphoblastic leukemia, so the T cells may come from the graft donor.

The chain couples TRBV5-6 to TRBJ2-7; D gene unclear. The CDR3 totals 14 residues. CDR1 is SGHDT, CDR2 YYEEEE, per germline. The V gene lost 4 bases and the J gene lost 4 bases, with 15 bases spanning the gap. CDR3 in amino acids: CASSPLLNMYEQYF. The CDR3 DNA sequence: TGTGCCAGCAGCCCCCTCCTTAATATGTACGAGCAGTACTTC.

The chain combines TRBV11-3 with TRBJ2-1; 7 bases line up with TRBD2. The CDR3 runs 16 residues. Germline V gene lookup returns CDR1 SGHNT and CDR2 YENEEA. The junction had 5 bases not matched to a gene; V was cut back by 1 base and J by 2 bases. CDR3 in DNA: TGTGCCAGCAGCTTAGGGGGGGGTGGGACCTACAATGAGCAGTTCTTC. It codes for CASSLGGGGTYNEQFF.

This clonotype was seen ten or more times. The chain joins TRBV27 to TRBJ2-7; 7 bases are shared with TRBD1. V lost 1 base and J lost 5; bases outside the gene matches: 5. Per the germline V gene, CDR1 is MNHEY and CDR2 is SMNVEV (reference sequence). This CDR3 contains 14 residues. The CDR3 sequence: CASSLYRDRHEQYF. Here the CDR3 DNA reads TGTGCCAGCAGTTTATACCGGGACAGACACGAGCAGTACTTC.

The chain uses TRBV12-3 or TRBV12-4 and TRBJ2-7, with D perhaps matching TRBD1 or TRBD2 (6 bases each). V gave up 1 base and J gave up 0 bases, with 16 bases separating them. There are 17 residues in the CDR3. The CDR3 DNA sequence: TGTGCCAGCAGTTTAGATGGGGGGCCCCCGAGCTCCTACGAGCAGTACTTC. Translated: CASSLDGGPPSSYEQYF.

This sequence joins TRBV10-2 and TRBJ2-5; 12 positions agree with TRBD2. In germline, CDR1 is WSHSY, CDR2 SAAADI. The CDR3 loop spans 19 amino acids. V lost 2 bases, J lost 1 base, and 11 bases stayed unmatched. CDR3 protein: CASSEPYRLAGAFQETQYF. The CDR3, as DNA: TGCGCCAGCAGTGAGCCTTATCGACTAGCGGGGGCCTTCCAAGAGACCCAGTACTTC.

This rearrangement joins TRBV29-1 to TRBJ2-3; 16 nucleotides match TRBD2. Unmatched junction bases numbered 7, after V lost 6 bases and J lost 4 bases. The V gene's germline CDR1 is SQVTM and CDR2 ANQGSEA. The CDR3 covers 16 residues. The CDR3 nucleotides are TGCAGCGTAACCGGGACTAGCGGGAGGGCCGCAGATACGCAGTATTTT. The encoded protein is CSVTGTSGRAADTQYF.